These 2 T cell receptor beta chains share one sample of origin, sequenced in a study of control samples from healthy donors and cancer patients. Libraries were prepared by immunoSEQ multiplex PCR; TCRdb keeps only in-frame clonotypes and omits some of them. The sample lists about 86,000 clones; over 90% were seen once. The sample consisted of blood. These receptors were obtained from a woman in her twenties or thirties in good health.

The J gene is TRBJ2-7, the V gene TRBV13; D remains unclear. This CDR3 has 13 residues. From germline, CDR1 is PRHDT and CDR2 FYEKMQ (reference sequence). V was pared by 1 base and J by 4 bases, with 8 bases between. This chain's CDR3 is CASSLVADYEQYF. The DNA of the CDR3 is TGTGCCAGCAGCTTAGTTGCGGATTACGAGCAGTACTTC.

This chain connects TRBV7-8 to TRBJ1-3, with D perhaps TRBD1 (5 bases). The V gene lost 10 bases and the J gene lost 0 bases, with 10 bases spanning the gap. CDR3 length: 13 residues. Germline assignment: CDR1 SGHVS and CDR2 FQNEAQ. CDR3 protein: CATQRGSGNTIYF. The CDR3 region has the DNA TGTGCCACCCAGAGGGGCTCTGGAAACACCATATATTTT.